The T cell receptor beta chain under discussion was sequenced for a study of blood T cell repertoires in COVID-19. Study summary: Acute and convalescent COVID-19 samples came from the United States, Italy and Spain. T cells, B-cell-depleted T cells, or PBMCs provided the cDNA or gDNA that served as material.

This clone was counted between two and nine times. The same CDR3 is also encoded by other DNA sequences in this sample. The CDR3 runs 15 residues. The ends lost 0 bases at V and 5 bases at J; junction bases unmatched: 2. Germline-derived CDR1 and CDR2 are SGHRS and YFSETQ. Measured with immunoSEQ multiplex PCR; TCRdb has only the in-frame clones, and not every one. The sample has about 220,000 clones, around 89% seen once. Participants came from some 26 US areas, aged about 18 to 95 years. This sequence joins TRBV5-1 and TRBJ1-6; 7 nucleotides align to TRBD1. The TCR sequence derives from a woman between 18 and 29 years old in a cohort exposed to, infected with or recovered from COVID-19 (not recorded which). Sequences were obtained from PBMCs or T cells enriched from blood (not recorded which). The CDR3, as DNA: TGCGCCAGCAGCTTGGATGGACAGGATAATTCACCCCTCCACTTT. This encodes CASSLDGQDNSPLHF. Combining the CDR3 with reference TRBV5-1 and TRBJ1-6 gives the whole variable domain KAGVTQTPRYLIKTRGQQVTLSCSPISGHRSVSWYQQTPGQGLQFLFEYFSETQRNKGNFPGRFSGRQFSNSRSEMNVSTLELGDSALYLCASSLDGQDNSPLHFGNGTRLTVT.